A selection of T cell receptor beta chains follows, all from one sample in a study of shared clonotypes between healthy human individuals. Generated by immunoSEQ multiplex PCR, the TCRdb table keeps only in-frame clones and is missing some. The table records some 1,400,000 clones, approximately 97% of them present only once. The sequencing input was naive CD4+ T cells sorted from blood. Receptor source: a man between 25 and 39 years old in good health. CDR3s include the opening cysteine and the closing phenylalanine or tryptophan. Rows may omit the clone size; those that give it use once, few, many or a size class.

V gene: TRBV18; J gene: TRBJ2-1; clone size: NA; CDR3 protein: CASSGQTSGFREQFF
V gene: TRBV7-2; J gene: TRBJ2-1; clone size: NA; CDR3 protein: CASSLGTRTGEQFF
V gene: TRBV27; J gene: TRBJ2-7; clone size: NA; CDR3 protein: CASSFGQNTYEQYF
V gene: TRBV11-2; J gene: TRBJ2-7; clone size: NA; CDR3 protein: CASSLDAGWAGAYEQYF
V gene: TRBV18; J gene: TRBJ2-1; clone size: NA; CDR3 protein: CASSPPGLGSYNEQFF
V gene: TRBV7-6; J gene: TRBJ2-1; clone size: NA; CDR3 protein: CASTKTLSSYNEQFF
V gene: TRBV19; J gene: TRBJ1-1; clone size: once; CDR3 protein: CASTSRHAWNTEAFF
V gene: TRBV1; J gene: TRBJ2-1; clone size: NA; CDR3 protein: CTSSRGCSGSLSSYNEQFF
V gene: TRBV28; J gene: TRBJ2-7; clone size: NA; CDR3 protein: CASRLTGTSGSYEQYF
V gene: TRBV29-1; J gene: TRBJ2-5; clone size: NA; CDR3 protein: CSGSTGQETQYF
V gene: TRBV18; J gene: TRBJ2-7; clone size: NA; CDR3 protein: CASSPVSGVSSYEQYF
V gene: TRBV29-1; J gene: TRBJ2-5; clone size: NA; CDR3 protein: CSAPVGAGETQYF
V gene: TRBV5-1; J gene: TRBJ2-1; clone size: NA; CDR3 protein: CASSRTTGLYNEQFF
V gene: TRBV5-6; J gene: TRBJ2-2; clone size: NA; CDR3 protein: CASSYPGTKNTGELFF
V gene: TRBV5-6; J gene: TRBJ2-5; clone size: NA; CDR3 protein: CASSLGDRRQETQYF
V gene: TRBV29-1; J gene: TRBJ2-3; clone size: NA; CDR3 protein: CSVEDRITDTQYF
V gene: TRBV7-9; J gene: TRBJ2-1; clone size: NA; CDR3 protein: CALPPSSYNEQFF
V gene: TRBV6-1; J gene: TRBJ1-5; clone size: NA; CDR3 protein: CASSDAGFNQPQHF
V gene: TRBV7-2; J gene: TRBJ1-5; clone size: once; CDR3 protein: CASSLVAQGLYSNQPQHF
V gene: TRBV5-1; J gene: TRBJ2-1; clone size: once; CDR3 protein: CASSPAASGVSYNEQFF
V gene: TRBV7-9; J gene: TRBJ2-3; clone size: NA; CDR3 protein: CASSLASGGTDTQYF
V gene: TRBV2; J gene: TRBJ2-3; clone size: NA; CDR3 protein: CASREGAQDTQYF
V gene: TRBV7-9; J gene: TRBJ1-5; clone size: NA; CDR3 protein: CASSSQGYQPQHF
V gene: TRBV2; J gene: TRBJ2-7; clone size: NA; CDR3 protein: CASRDITYEQYF
V gene: TRBV6-1; J gene: TRBJ1-2; clone size: NA; CDR3 protein: CASSELRQNVGYTF
V gene: TRBV9; J gene: TRBJ2-4; clone size: NA; CDR3 protein: CASSVDPGGAKNIQYF